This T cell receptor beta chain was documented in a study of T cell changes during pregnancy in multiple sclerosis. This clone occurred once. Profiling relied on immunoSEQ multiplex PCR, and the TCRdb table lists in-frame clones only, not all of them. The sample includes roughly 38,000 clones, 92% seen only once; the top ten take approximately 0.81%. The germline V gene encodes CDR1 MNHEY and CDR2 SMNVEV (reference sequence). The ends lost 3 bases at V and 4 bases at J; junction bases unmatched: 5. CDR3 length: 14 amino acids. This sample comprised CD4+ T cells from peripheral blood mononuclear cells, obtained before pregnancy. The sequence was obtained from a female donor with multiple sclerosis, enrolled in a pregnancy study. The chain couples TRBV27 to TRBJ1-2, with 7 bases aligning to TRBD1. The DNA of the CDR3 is TGTGCCAGCAGTTTCGCAGGGGGAAGCTATGGCTACACCTTC. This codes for CASSFAGGSYGYTF.